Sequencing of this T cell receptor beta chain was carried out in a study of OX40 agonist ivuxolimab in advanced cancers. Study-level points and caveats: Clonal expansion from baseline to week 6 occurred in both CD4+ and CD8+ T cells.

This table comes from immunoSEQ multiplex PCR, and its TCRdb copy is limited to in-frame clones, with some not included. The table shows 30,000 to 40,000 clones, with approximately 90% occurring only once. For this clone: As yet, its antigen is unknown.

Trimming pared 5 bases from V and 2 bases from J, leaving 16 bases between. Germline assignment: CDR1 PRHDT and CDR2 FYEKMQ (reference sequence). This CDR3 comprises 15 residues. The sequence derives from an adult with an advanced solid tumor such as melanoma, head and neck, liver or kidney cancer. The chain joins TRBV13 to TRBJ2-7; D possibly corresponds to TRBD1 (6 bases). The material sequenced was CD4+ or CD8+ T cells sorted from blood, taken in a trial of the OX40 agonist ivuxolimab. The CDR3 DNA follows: TGTGCCAGCAGCCGACTCCAGGGGATTCCCTACGAGCAGTACTTC. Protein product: CASSRLQGIPYEQYF.